This TCR beta chain derives from a study of lung T cells in sarcoidosis with Löfgren's syndrome (dated by TCRdb to about 2017). Broadly, across the study: Sarcoidosis was described as a granulomatous, mainly pulmonary disease marked by CD4+ T cell accumulation in bronchoalveolar lavage fluid. The repertoire analyses were focused on Lofgren's syndrome patients.

CDR1 and CDR2 (SGHTA, FQGNSA) derive from the germline V gene. The CDR3 goes from the cysteine to the phenylalanine over 14 residues. Left in the record is the CDR3 DNA by itself, 42 bases read in frame from the first base. The V end loses 1 base and the J end loses 7 bases, and a stretch of 8 bases separates them. The research as a whole found: The study only suggested recognition of a sarcoidosis-associated antigen, and the antigen remained putative and unidentified. When alphabeta pairing was analyzed, TRAV12-1 tended to pair preferentially with TRBV2, and the resulting paired TCRs displayed CDR3 homology. Compared with control subjects, Lofgren's syndrome patients were reported to have TRAV12-1 and TRBV2 as the most expanded V gene segments. Sharing of TRAV12-1 and TRBV2 CDR3 motifs among multiple Lofgren's syndrome patients was reported, suggesting public CD4+ TCR repertoires.

Details on this clonotype: Its binding antigen is unknown. Per-base quality was not reported, and no clone a single base away is much larger than it.

Sequenced on an Illumina MiSeq. TCRdb handled the public reads itself, with Q25 trimming in fastp and clone calling in MiXCR, and kept productive beta chains. Identical CDR3 protein sequences are pooled into one entry, listed with their most common genes and DNA. This sample comprises tens of thousands of distinct CDR3 sequences, 21% of them detected only once. The ten biggest clones cover about 2.3% of the sample. Rearrangement joined TRBV7-2 to TRBJ1-6; no D segment can be confidently identified. The receptor was isolated from a human donor with sarcoidosis (Löfgren's syndrome or another form), or a control subject (not recorded which). The source material was CD4+ T cells from PBMCs. The nucleotide sequence reads TGTGCCAGCAGCTTAGGGGCGGGCAATTCACCCCTCCACTTT. The encoded protein is CASSLGAGNSPLHF.